These 24 T cell receptor beta chains originate from one sample sequenced in a study of cytomegalovirus exposure and HLA in healthy donors. Primers for the PCR totalled 60 Vbeta and 13 Jbeta. Generated by immunoSEQ multiplex PCR, the TCRdb table keeps only in-frame clones and is missing some. The data contain 150,000 to 200,000 clones, under 90% of them seen just once; the ten biggest clones take up roughly 5%. Sequenced material: PBMCs. The receptors derive from a man between 18 and 29 years old in good health and CMV-seronegative.

This rearrangement joins TRBV18 to TRBJ2-5, with D possibly being TRBD1 (6 bases). There are 14 residues in the CDR3. Trimming left V 3 bases short and J 4 bases short, with 12 bases between. In germline, CDR1 is KGHSH, CDR2 LQKENI. The CDR3 DNA is TGTGCCAGCTCACCTTACCAGGGGTTAGAGACCCAGTACTTC. Amino acids: CASSPYQGLETQYF.

The chain has TRBV19 and TRBJ1-1, with a weak D call TRBD1 (5 bases). In germline, CDR1 is LNHDA, CDR2 SQIVND (reference sequence). The CDR3 is made up of 13 amino acids. V lost 7 bases and J 2 bases, leaving 11 bases between the germline ends. CDR3 nucleotides: TGTGCCAGTATCCGGCAGGGAAACACTGAAGCTTTCTTT. It codes for CASIRQGNTEAFF.

The chain recombines TRBV5-1 with TRBJ2-2, with a tentative D call TRBD2 (6 bases). Trimming pared 7 bases from V and 7 bases from J, leaving 29 bases between. CDR3 length: 18 residues. Germline CDR1 is SGHRS and CDR2 is YFSETQ. CDR3 nucleotide sequence: TGCGCCAGCGACCCGAGGGGAGGTATTGGTTTGTCTGTCGGGGAGCTGTTTTTT. It specifies CASDPRGGIGLSVGELFF.

This chain connects TRBV29-1 to TRBJ1-4; TRBD1 aligns across 7 bases. Germline V gene lookup returns CDR1 SQVTM and CDR2 ANQGSEA. Losses at the gene ends were 1 base for V and 11 bases for J; bases not matched to a gene: 22. CDR3 length: 18 amino acids. CDR3 nucleotides: TGCAGCGTTGAAGGATTGGTGGACAGGCCCAACGGGTTTAGGAAACTGTTTTTT. It is translated as CSVEGLVDRPNGFRKLFF.

The chain has TRBV6-6 and TRBJ2-5; tentatively, D is TRBD1 (6 bases). The germline gives CDR1 MNHNY, CDR2 SVGAGI (reference sequence). V was pared by 7 bases and J by 5 bases, with 17 bases between. The CDR3 has 14 amino acids. The CDR3 spells CASIQGFLSETQYF. CDR3 nucleotide sequence: TGTGCCAGCATACAGGGTTTTTTATCGGAGACCCAGTACTTC.

This chain uses TRBV11-2 with TRBJ2-7, with D maybe TRBD1 (6 bases). Trimming removed 5 bases from V and 6 bases from J, with 17 bases in between. CDR3 size: 14 residues. Germline V gives CDR1 SGHAT, CDR2 FQNNGV. The DNA of the CDR3 is TGTGCCAGCAGCCTGTTGGCAGGGGCGGCCGAGCAGTACTTC. Amino acid sequence: CASSLLAGAAEQYF.

The chain is built from TRBV7-2 and TRBJ1-2; TRBD1 matches at 9 bases. There are 15 residues in the CDR3. V was pared by 1 base and J by 2 bases, with 2 bases of the junction left unmatched. Germline V lookup: CDR1 SGHTA, CDR2 FQGNSA. The CDR3 region is CASSLGQGVNYGYTF. The CDR3 nucleotides read TGTGCCAGCAGCTTAGGACAGGGGGTGAACTATGGCTACACCTTC.

This clone was picked up one time. The chain has TRBV9 and TRBJ2-2, with D possibly matching TRBD1 (7 bases). In germline, CDR1 is SGDLS, CDR2 YYNGEE. The germline V and J ends were trimmed by 1 base and 4 bases, with 8 bases remaining between them. The CDR3 has 14 amino acids. As DNA, the CDR3 is TGTGCCAGCAGCGTACAGGGGGGCACCGGGGAGCTGTTTTTT. This translates into CASSVQGGTGELFF. The full variable domain, completed using reference TRBV9 and TRBJ2-2, is DSGVTQTPKHLITATGQRVTLRCSPRSGDLSVYWYQQSLDQGLQFLIQYYNGEERAKGNILERFSAQQFPDLHSELNLSSLELGDSALYFCASSVQGGTGELFFGEGSRLTVL.

This chain joins TRBV21-1 and TRBJ1-5; TRBD1 reflects the table's D call only, with no check against the DNA. TRBV21-1 is annotated as a pseudogene. The CDR3 runs to 22 residues. CDR3 sequence reads: CASSKTKREGRGQKYSNQPQHF. In nucleotides, the CDR3 is TGTGCCAGCAGCAAAACCAAAAGGGAGGGCAGGGGGCAAAAGTATAGCAATCAGCCCCAGCATTTT.

The rearrangement links TRBV2 to TRBJ2-2; D ambiguous. The germline gives CDR1 SNHLY, CDR2 FYNNEI. The CDR3 spans 14 residues. Trimming left V 7 bases short and J 5 bases short, with 14 bases between. CDR3: CASTETSTTGELFF. The CDR3 DNA reads TGTGCCAGCACCGAAACATCCACGACCGGGGAGCTGTTTTTT. Based on the CDR3 plus reference TRBV2 and TRBJ2-2, the full variable domain is EPEVTQTPSHQVTQMGQEVILRCVPISNHLYFYWYRQILGQKVEFLVSFYNNEISEKSEIFDDQFSVERPDGSNFTLKIRSTKLEDSAMYFCASTETSTTGELFFGEGSRLTVL.

J is TRBJ2-7 and V is TRBV7-9, with 9 positions matching TRBD2. This CDR3 has 12 amino acids. V was pared by 3 bases and J by 10 bases, with 4 bases of the junction left unmatched. Germline V gives CDR1 SEHNR, CDR2 FQNEAQ (reference sequence). CDR3 sequence reads: CASSFSGSYQYF. The CDR3 DNA reads TGTGCCAGCAGCTTTAGCGGGAGTTACCAGTACTTC.

This clone was recorded once. The gene calls are TRBV27 and TRBJ2-7; 7 bases are shared with TRBD1. The V gene's germline CDR1 is MNHEY and CDR2 SMNVEV (reference sequence). This CDR3 is built from 16 residues. J was trimmed by 3 bases and V by 0 bases; bases with no gene match: 8. Here the CDR3 reads CASSLSLGTANYEQYF. CDR3 DNA: TGTGCCAGCAGTTTATCACTCGGGACAGCAAACTACGAGCAGTACTTC.

The CDR3 region has the DNA TGTGCCATCAGTGAAGTCTACCCCACCGGGGAGCTGTTTTTT. Amino acids: CAISEVYPTGELFF. This rearrangement joins TRBV10-3 to TRBJ2-2, with D unresolved. The germline V gene has CDR1 ENHRY and CDR2 SYGVKD. Between the trimmed V and J ends, which lost 3 bases and 4 bases, there was a span of 9 bases. The CDR3 totals 14 residues.

The chain couples TRBV7-9 to TRBJ1-2; a weak D match, TRBD1 (5 bases). V dropped 2 bases and J dropped 4 bases, with 17 bases sitting between them. Germline V gene lookup returns CDR1 SEHNR and CDR2 FQNEAQ (reference sequence). The CDR3 length is 16 residues. The CDR3 spells CASSLRGNRQSYGYTF. In DNA, the CDR3 is TGTGCCAGCAGCTTAAGGGGCAACAGGCAGAGCTATGGCTACACCTTC.

This clone was found a few times. The chain links TRBV4-1 to TRBJ1-4; a weak D match, TRBD1 (6 bases). The CDR3 contains 13 residues. Trimming took off 4 bases at V and 8 bases at J, with 11 bases between the two ends. The V gene's germline CDR1 is MGHRA and CDR2 YSYEKL. The CDR3 nucleotides read TGCGCCAGCAGCCTAATAAGGGGGGAAAAACTGTTTTTT. Encoded protein: CASSLIRGEKLFF.

The gene calls are TRBV7-9 and TRBJ2-2, with D possibly matching TRBD1 (6 bases). Germline loops: CDR1 SEHNR, CDR2 FQNEAQ (reference sequence). With 5 bases removed from V and 7 bases from J, the gap between germline ends came to 14 bases. This CDR3 spans 14 amino acids. The CDR3 DNA sequence: TGTGCCAGCAGCGGCGGACAGTATCACGGGGAGCTGTTTTTT. Residues: CASSGGQYHGELFF.

The chain employs TRBV5-4 and TRBJ2-5; 13 nucleotides match TRBD2. This CDR3 is built from 16 residues. The V gene end was trimmed by 0 bases and the J gene end by 6 bases; junction bases not matched to a gene: 5. Germline CDR1 is SGHNT and CDR2 is YYREEE (reference sequence). The CDR3 DNA reads TGTGCCAGCAGCTTGGCGGGACTAGCGGGACGAAAGACCCAGTACTTC. Translated, it gives CASSLAGLAGRKTQYF.

The chain recombines TRBV27 with TRBJ1-6; 8 bases fit TRBD1. CDR3 length: 14 amino acids. CDR1 and CDR2 (germline): MNHEY, SMNVEV (reference sequence). After removal of 6 bases from V and 17 bases from J, the junction contained 15 bases not matched to a gene. In DNA, the CDR3 is TGTGCCAGCAGGAAGACAGGGGAAGGTTCGAGGGTCCACTTT. As protein: CASRKTGEGSRVHF.

The J gene is TRBJ2-1, the V gene TRBV5-4; D not resolved. Germline V CDR1 and CDR2: SGHNT, YYREEE (reference sequence). This CDR3 is built from 14 residues. The V gene lost 4 bases and the J gene lost 0 bases, with 8 bases spanning the gap. The CDR3 DNA follows: TGTGCCAGCAGCCTCCCCGGCTCCTACAATGAGCAGTTCTTC. Encoded protein: CASSLPGSYNEQFF.

The V call is TRBV7-2, the J call TRBJ2-7, with D perhaps matching TRBD2 (5 bases). The germline gives CDR1 SGHTA, CDR2 FQGNSA. The CDR3 consists of 15 residues. The germline V and J ends were trimmed by 5 bases and 1 base, with 15 bases remaining between them. CDR3 nucleotides: TGTGCCAGCAGCCTAGGTGGGAGCAATTCCTACGAGCAGTACTTC. Amino acids: CASSLGGSNSYEQYF. The complete variable domain, with remaining parts taken from reference TRBV7-2 and TRBJ2-7, reads GAGVSQSPSNKVTEKGKDVELRCDPISGHTALYWYRQSLGQGLEFLIYFQGNSAPDKSGLPSDRFSAERTGGSVSTLTIQRTQQEDSAVYLCASSLGGSNSYEQYFGPGTRLTVT.

This clone was seen a handful of times. Here the CDR3 reads CASSLGQGANTEAFF. In nucleotides, the CDR3 is TGTGCCAGCAGCTTAGGGCAGGGGGCGAACACTGAAGCTTTCTTT. V gene TRBV7-2 combines with J gene TRBJ1-1, with 8 bases that match TRBD1. V trimming: 1 base; J trimming: 1 base; junction bases outside the gene matches: 2. This CDR3 region has 15 residues. Germline V CDR1 and CDR2: SGHTA, FQGNSA.

The chain couples TRBV5-4 to TRBJ2-3; TRBD2 might be the D (6 bases). Trimming stripped 4 bases from V and 4 bases from J, with 19 bases between. Germline V lookup: CDR1 SGHNT, CDR2 YYREEE (reference sequence). The CDR3 contains 16 residues. The CDR3, as DNA: TGTGCCAGCAGCGTGGAACTAGCTTCAGTCCCAGATACGCAGTATTTT. Translation gives CASSVELASVPDTQYF.

The rearrangement joins TRBV7-2 to TRBJ2-1, with 10 bases matching TRBD1. The V gene's germline CDR1 is SGHTA and CDR2 FQGNSA. J gave up 6 bases and V 4 bases, and 9 bases lay outside the gene matches. The length of the CDR3 is 16 residues. CDR3 loop: CASSWIQGQGVNEQFF. The DNA of the CDR3 is TGTGCCAGCAGCTGGATCCAAGGACAGGGGGTCAATGAGCAGTTCTTC. Full variable domain (outside the CDR3, taken from reference TRBV7-2 and TRBJ2-1): GAGVSQSPSNKVTEKGKDVELRCDPISGHTALYWYRQSLGQGLEFLIYFQGNSAPDKSGLPSDRFSAERTGGSVSTLTIQRTQQEDSAVYLCASSWIQGQGVNEQFFGPGTRLTVL.

V and J are TRBV5-5 and TRBJ2-7; TRBD2 might be the D (5 bases). This CDR3 contains 15 residues. The V gene lost 3 bases and the J gene lost 0 bases, with 13 bases spanning the gap. Per the germline V gene, CDR1 is SGHKS and CDR2 is YYEKEE (reference sequence). CDR3: CASSSSGHSSYEQYF. The CDR3 nucleotides are TGTGCCAGCAGCTCAAGCGGCCACAGCTCCTACGAGCAGTACTTC. Filled out from reference TRBV5-5 and TRBJ2-7, the complete variable domain reads DAGVTQSPTHLIKTRGQQVTLRCSPISGHKSVSWYQQVLGQGPQFIFQYYEKEERGRGNFPDRFSARQFPNYSSELNVNALLLGDSALYLCASSSSGHSSYEQYFGPGTRLTVT.